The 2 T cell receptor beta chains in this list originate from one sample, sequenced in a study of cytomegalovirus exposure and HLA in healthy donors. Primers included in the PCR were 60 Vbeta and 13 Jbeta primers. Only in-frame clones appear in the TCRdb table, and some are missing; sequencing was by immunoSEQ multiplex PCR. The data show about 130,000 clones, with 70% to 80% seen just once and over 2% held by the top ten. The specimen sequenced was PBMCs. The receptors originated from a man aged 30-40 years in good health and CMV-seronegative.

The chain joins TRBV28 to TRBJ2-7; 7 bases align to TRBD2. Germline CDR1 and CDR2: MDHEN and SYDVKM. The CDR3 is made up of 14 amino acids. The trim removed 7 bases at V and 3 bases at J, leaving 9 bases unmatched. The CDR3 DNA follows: TGTGCCAGCACCTCGGGGGGAGTGGACTACGAGCAGTACTTC. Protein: CASTSGGVDYEQYF.

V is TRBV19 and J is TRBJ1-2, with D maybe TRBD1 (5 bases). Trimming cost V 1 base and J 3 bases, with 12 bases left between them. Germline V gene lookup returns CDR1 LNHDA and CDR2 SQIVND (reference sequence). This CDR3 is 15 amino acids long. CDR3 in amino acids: CASSIVGRVDYGYTF. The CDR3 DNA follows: TGTGCCAGTAGTATAGTAGGCAGGGTCGACTATGGCTACACCTTC.